The clone carrying this TCR beta chain was detected only a few times. The antigen is unknown. The CDR3 regions of TCR beta were amplified from RNA transcripts. First-round RT-PCR with HTBI primers amplified the TCR CDR3 region. From the multiplex PCR reads, TCRdb called clonotypes with MiXCR, one entry per CDR3 protein. The data hold about 760,000 distinct CDR3 sequences, with 35% observed a single time. The data originate from a study of T cells in Graves' hyperthyroidism and ophthalmopathy. Study observations and caveats: Peripheral blood also featured most of the thyroid clonotypes expanded above 0.001.

The germline V gene encodes CDR1 DFQATT and CDR2 SNEGSKA (reference sequence). The CDR3 is 13 amino acids. Trimming cost V 6 bases and J 5 bases, with 16 bases left between them. Sequenced input: blood. The chain joins TRBV20-1 to TRBJ1-1; D is undetermined. This receptor was taken from a woman in her 40s with Graves' hyperthyroidism. The chain's CDR3 is CSATGPPSTEAFF. CDR3 bases: TGCAGTGCAACCGGGCCTCCGAGTACTGAAGCTTTCTTT.